This T cell receptor (beta chain) stems from a study of EBV T-cell therapy then PD-1 blockade in nasopharyngeal carcinoma (dated by TCRdb to about 2021). Genomic DNA was extracted from sorted cells using the Qiagen DNeasy Kit. The immunoSEQ platform was used for deep sequencing of the TCR beta chain. The published analysis was carried out like this. The immunoSEQ Analyzer software was used to analyze the repertoire data. As stored in TCRdb, this immuneACCESS dataset retains in-frame rearrangements with V and J assigned. A fraction of the clones does not appear; measured against another copy, unresolved V genes explain less than half of the discrepancy, and the remainder lacks a known reason. That table is the source of V, J and clone size, and D and trimming were worked out from the DNA. Present in this sample are tens of thousands of clones, over 65% of which were seen just once. The ten largest clones take up 20% to 25% of the sample.

In the paper's terms, the treatment or condition label means: AdE1-LMPpoly-expanded autologous EBV-specific T-cell therapy followed by anti-PD-1 nivolumab. From the cysteine up to the phenylalanine, the CDR3 has a length of 11 residues. Only CDR3 DNA is held: 33 bases, read in frame from base 1. V and J are truncated by 5 bases and 2 bases respectively, leaving an intervening sequence of 1 base. CDR1 and CDR2 are drawn from the germline V gene (reference sequence): MNHEY, SMNVEV. This clone occurred once. It has no known antigen specificity. Base qualities are not at hand, and no much larger clone is one base apart.

This sequence uses TRBV27 and TRBJ2-1; the D gene cannot be named for sure. This specimen consisted of CD8+ T cells from blood, obtained at day -245 from a patient whose treatment included autologous EBV-specific T cells and nivolumab. The clonotype was recovered from a man aged 35 to 55 with nasopharyngeal carcinoma. DNA sequence: TGTGCCAGCAGTACCTACAATGAGCAGTTCTTC. Translated, this gives CASSTYNEQFF.